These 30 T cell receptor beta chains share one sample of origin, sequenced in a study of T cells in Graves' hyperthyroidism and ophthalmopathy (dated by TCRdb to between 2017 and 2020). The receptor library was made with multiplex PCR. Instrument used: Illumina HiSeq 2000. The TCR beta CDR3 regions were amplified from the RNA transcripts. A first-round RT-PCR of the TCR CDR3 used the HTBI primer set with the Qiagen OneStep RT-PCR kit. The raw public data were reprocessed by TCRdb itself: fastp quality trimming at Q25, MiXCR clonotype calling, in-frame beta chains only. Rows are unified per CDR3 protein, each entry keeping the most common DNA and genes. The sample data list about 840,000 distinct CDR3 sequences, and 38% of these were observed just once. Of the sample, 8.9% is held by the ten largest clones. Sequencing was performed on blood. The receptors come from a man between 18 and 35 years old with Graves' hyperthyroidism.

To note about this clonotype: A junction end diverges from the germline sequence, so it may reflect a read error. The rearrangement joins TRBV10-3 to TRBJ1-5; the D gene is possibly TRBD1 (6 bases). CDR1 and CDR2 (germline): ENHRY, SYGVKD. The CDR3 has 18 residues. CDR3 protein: CASSRRGGGLISNQPQHF. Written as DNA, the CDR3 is TGTGCCAGCAGTCGCCGGGGGGGGGGGCTAATTAGCAATCAGCCCCAGCATTTT.

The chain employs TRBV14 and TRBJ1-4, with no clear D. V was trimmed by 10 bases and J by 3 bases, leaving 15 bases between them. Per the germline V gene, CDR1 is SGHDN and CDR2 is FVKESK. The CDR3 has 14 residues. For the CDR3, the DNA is TGTGCCACCAGAGGACGGCTCCCTAATGAAAAACTGTTTTTT. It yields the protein CATRGRLPNEKLFF.

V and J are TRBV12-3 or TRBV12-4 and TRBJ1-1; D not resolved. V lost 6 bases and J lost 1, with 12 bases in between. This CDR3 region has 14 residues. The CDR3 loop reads CASSHLTPNTEAFF. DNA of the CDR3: TGTGCCAGCAGCCACCTTACTCCGAACACTGAAGCTTTCTTT.

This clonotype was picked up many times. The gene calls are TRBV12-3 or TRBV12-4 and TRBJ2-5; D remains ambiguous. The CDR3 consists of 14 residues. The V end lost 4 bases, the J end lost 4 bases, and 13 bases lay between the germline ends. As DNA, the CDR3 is TGTGCCAGCAGTTCCGCTTCGGGTGGAGAGACCCAGTACTTC. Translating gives CASSSASGGETQYF.

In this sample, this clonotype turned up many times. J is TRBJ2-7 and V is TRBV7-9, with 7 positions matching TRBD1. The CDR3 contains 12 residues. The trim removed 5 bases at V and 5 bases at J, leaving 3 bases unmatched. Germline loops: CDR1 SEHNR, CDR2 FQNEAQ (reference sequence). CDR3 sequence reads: CASSPGQDEQYF. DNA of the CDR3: TGTGCCAGCAGCCCCGGACAGGACGAGCAGTACTTC.

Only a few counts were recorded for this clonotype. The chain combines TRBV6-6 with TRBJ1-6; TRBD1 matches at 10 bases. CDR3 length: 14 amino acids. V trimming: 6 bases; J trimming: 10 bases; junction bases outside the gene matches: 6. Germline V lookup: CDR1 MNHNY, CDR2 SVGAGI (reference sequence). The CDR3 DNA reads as TGTGCCAGCAGGACCGGGACAGGGGAATCACCCCTCCACTTT. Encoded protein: CASRTGTGESPLHF.

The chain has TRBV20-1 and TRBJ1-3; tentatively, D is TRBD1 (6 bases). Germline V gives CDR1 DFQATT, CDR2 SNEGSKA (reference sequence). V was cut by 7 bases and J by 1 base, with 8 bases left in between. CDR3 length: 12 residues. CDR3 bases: TGCAGTGGGACAGCTTCTGGAAACACCATATATTTT. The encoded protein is CSGTASGNTIYF.

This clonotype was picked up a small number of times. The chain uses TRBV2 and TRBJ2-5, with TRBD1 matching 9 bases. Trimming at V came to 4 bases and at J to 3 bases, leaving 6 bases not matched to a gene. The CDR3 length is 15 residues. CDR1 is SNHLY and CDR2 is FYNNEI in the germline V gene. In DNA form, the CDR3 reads TGTGCCAGCAGTGGAAACAGGGGGCGCGAAGAGACCCAGTACTTC. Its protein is CASSGNRGREETQYF.

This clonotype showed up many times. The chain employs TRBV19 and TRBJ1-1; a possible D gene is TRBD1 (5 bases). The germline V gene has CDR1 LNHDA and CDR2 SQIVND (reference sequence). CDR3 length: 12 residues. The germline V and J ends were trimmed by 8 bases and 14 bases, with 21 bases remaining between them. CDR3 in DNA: TGTGCCAGTTTAATTGGCGGCGGGGACCAGTTCTTT. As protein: CASLIGGGDQFF.

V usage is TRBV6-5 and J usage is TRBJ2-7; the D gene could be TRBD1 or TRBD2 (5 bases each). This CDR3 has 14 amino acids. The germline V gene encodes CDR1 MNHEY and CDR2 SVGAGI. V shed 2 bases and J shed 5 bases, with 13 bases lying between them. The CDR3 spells CASSYAGLGDEQYF. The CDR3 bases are TGTGCCAGCAGTTACGCGGGCTTGGGGGACGAGCAGTACTTC.

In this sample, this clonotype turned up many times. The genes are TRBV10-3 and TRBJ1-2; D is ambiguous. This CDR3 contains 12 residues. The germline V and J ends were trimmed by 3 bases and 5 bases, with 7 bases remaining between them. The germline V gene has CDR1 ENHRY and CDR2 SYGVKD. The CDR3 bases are TGTGCCATCAGTGATGAGAGTTATGGCTACACCTTC. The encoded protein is CAISDESYGYTF.

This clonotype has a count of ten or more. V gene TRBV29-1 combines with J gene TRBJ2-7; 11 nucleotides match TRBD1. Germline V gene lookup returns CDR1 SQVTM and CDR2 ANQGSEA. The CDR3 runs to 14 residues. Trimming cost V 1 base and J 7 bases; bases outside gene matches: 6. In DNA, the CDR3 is TGCAGCGTTGAAGTCGGGGGACAGGGGGTTGAGCAGTACTTC. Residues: CSVEVGGQGVEQYF.

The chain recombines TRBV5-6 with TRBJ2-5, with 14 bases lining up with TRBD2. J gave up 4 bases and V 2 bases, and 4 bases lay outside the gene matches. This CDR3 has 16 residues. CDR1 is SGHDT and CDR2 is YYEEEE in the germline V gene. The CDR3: CASSFGLAGGIETQYF. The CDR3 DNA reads TGTGCCAGCAGCTTTGGACTAGCGGGAGGCATAGAGACCCAGTACTTC.

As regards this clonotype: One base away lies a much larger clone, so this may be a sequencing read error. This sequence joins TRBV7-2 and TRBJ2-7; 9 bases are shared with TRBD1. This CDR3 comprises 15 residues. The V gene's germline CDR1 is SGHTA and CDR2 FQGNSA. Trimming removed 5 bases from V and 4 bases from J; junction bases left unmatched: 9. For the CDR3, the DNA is TGTGCCAGCAGCACCGGGACAGGGACTATTTACGAGCAGTACTTC. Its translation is CASSTGTGTIYEQYF.

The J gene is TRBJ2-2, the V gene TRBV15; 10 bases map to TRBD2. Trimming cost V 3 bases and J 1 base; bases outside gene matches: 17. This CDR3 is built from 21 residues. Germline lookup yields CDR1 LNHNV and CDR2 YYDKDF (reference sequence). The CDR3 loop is CATSSTTVGLAEGQNTGELFF. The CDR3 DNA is TGTGCCACCAGCAGCACCACAGTAGGACTAGCGGAAGGACAGAACACCGGGGAGCTGTTTTTT.

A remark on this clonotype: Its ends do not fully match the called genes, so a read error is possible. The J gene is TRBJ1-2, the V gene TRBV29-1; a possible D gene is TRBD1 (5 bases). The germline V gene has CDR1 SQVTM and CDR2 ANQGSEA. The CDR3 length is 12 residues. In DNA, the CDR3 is TGCAGCTTTGATCGACAGTACTATGGCTACACCTTC. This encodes CSFDRQYYGYTF.

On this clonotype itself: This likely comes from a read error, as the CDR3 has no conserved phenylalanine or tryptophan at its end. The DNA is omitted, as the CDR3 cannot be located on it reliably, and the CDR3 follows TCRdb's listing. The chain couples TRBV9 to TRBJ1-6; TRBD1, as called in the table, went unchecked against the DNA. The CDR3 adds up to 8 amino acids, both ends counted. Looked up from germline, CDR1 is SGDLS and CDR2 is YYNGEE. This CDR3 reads CASSVGTT.

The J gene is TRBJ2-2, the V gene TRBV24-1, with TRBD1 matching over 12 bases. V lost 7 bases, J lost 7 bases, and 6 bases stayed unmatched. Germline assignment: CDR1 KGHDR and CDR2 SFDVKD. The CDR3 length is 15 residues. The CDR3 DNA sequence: TGTGCCACCAGGCCGGGACAGGGGGCGGACGGGGAGCTGTTTTTT. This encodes CATRPGQGADGELFF.

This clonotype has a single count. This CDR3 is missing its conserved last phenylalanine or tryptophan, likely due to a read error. The CDR3 loop is CASSLGQFYGYTS. CDR3 coding DNA: TGTGCCAGCAGCCTGGGACAGTTCTATGGCTACACCTCC. The chain is built from TRBV7-9 and TRBJ1-2; the match to TRBD1 covers 7 bases. CDR3 length equals 13 residues. Germline values: CDR1 SEHNR, CDR2 FQNEAQ (reference sequence). The V and J ends lost 5 bases and 4 bases, in that order; junction bases with no gene match: 4.

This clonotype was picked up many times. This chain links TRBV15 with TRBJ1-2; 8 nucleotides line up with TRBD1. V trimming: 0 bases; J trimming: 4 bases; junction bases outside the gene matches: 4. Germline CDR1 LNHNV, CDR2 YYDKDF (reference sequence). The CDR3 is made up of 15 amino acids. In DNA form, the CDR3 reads TGTGCCACCAGCAGAGATCGAGGGACAGGCTATGGCTACACCTTC. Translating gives CATSRDRGTGYGYTF.

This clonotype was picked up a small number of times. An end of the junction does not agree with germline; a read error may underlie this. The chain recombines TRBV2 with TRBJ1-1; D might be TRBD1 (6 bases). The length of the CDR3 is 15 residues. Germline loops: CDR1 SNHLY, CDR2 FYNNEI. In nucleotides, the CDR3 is TGCGCCAGCAGCCAATCGGGACACCCGAACACTGAAGCTTTCTTT. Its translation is CASSQSGHPNTEAFF.

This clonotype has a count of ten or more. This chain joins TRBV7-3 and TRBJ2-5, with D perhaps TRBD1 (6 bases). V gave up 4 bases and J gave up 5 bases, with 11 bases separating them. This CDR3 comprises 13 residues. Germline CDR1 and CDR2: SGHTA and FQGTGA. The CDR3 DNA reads TGTGCCAGCAGCTGGCACAGGGAGGAGACCCAGTACTTC. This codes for CASSWHREETQYF.

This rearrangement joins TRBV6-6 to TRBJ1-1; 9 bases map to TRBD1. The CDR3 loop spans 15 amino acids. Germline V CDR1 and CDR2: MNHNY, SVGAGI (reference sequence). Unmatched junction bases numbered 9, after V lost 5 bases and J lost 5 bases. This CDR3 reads CASSEGTGFLTEAFF. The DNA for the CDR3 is TGTGCCAGCAGTGAAGGGACAGGGTTTTTGACTGAAGCTTTCTTT.

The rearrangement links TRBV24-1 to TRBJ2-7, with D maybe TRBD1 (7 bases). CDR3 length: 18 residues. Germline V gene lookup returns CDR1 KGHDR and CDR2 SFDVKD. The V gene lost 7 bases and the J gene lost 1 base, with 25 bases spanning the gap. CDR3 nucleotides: TGTGCCACCAGGAAAGGACAGGCGATACCGGGGGTTTCCTACGAGCAGTACTTC. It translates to CATRKGQAIPGVSYEQYF.

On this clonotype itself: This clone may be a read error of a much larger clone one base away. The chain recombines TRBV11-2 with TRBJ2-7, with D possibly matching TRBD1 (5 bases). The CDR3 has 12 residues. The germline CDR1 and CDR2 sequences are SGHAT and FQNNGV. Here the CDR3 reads CASGARSYEQHF. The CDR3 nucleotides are TGTGCCAGCGGGGCTAGGAGCTACGAGCAGCACTTC.

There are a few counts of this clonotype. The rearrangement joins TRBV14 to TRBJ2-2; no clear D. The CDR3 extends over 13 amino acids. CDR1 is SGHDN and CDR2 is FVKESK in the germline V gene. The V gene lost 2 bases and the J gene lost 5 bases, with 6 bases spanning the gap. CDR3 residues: CASSQPWTGELFF. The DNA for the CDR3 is TGTGCCAGCAGCCAACCGTGGACCGGGGAGCTGTTTTTT.

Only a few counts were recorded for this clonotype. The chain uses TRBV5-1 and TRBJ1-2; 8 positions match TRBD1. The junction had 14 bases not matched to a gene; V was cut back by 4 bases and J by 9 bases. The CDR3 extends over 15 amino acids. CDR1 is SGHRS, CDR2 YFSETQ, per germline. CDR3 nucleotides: TGCGCCAGCAGCCAGGACGGGACAGGAAAATTCAGCTACACCTTC. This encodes CASSQDGTGKFSYTF.

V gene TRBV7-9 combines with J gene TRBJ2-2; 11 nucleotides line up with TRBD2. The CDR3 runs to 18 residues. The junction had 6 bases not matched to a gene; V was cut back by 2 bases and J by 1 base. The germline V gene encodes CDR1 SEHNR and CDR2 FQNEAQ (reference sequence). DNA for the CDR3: TGTGCCAGCAGCTTAATCCCAGGGACTAGCGGGAACACCGGGGAGCTGTTTTTT. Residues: CASSLIPGTSGNTGELFF.

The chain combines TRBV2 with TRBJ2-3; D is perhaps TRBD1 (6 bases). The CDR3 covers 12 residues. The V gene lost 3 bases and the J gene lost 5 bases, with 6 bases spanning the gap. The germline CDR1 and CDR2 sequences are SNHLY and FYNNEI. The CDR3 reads CASSDRGDTQYF. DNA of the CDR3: TGTGCCAGCAGTGACAGGGGAGATACGCAGTATTTT.

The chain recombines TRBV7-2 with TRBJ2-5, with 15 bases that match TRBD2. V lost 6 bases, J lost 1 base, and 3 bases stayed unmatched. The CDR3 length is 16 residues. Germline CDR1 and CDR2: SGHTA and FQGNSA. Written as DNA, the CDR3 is TGTGCCAGCAGTGGGACTAGCGGGGGGTTCCAAGAGACCCAGTACTTC. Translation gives CASSGTSGGFQETQYF.